The 22 T cell receptor beta chains given below trace back to one sample, sequenced in a study of identical twins. TCRdb ran MiXCR on the 5' RACE reads and lists one entry per CDR3 protein. Of some 1,700,000 distinct CDR3 sequences listed, about 30% are singletons. Material for sequencing was cord blood. The origin of the receptors is a newborn girl in good health.

This clonotype was observed a few times. This rearrangement joins TRBV7-2 to TRBJ2-1; 8 bases agree with TRBD2. The germline V gene has CDR1 SGHTA and CDR2 FQGNSA. With V trimmed by 6 bases and J by 7 bases, 11 bases remained unmatched. The CDR3 extends over 15 amino acids. The CDR3 is CASSFSGTNPNEQFF. In nucleotides, the CDR3 is TGTGCCAGCAGTTTTAGCGGGACCAATCCTAATGAGCAGTTCTTC.

The chain couples TRBV4-1 to TRBJ1-1; D not certain. The length of the CDR3 is 17 residues. CDR1 is MGHRA, CDR2 YSYEKL, per germline. Trimming shortened V by 3 bases and J by 1 base, and 18 bases separated the two germline ends. In DNA form, the CDR3 reads TGCGCCAGCAGCCACCCGTTTCCAAGACGGTCGAACACTGAAGCTTTCTTT. Protein product: CASSHPFPRRSNTEAFF.

The table lists this clonotype with many counts. This rearrangement joins TRBV6-2 or TRBV6-3 to TRBJ2-7; TRBD2 matches at 9 bases. Losses at the gene ends were 2 bases for V and 6 bases for J; bases not matched to a gene: 11. Germline CDR1 MNHEY, CDR2 SVGEGT. The CDR3 totals 16 residues. The CDR3 DNA reads TGTGCCAGCAGTTACCGTACCGGGACTAGCAAGGGCGAGCAGTACTTC. As protein: CASSYRTGTSKGEQYF.

A note on this clonotype: Since a much larger clone is just one base distant, this may be a read error. The rearrangement uses TRBV13 and TRBJ2-4, with D unresolved. The tail of the sequence fits TRBJ2-7 better, so the J call may be wrong. Germline V gene data show CDR1 as PRHDT and CDR2 as FYEKMQ (reference sequence). CDR3 length equals 16 residues. The CDR3 DNA reads TGTGCCAGCAGCTCGATAGCTATACCTATGGCCTACGAGCAGTACTTC. Protein: CASSSIAIPMAYEQYF.

This clonotype showed up just once. The rearrangement uses TRBV29-1 and TRBJ2-1; D is possibly TRBD1 or TRBD2 (5 bases each). Germline-derived CDR1 and CDR2 are SQVTM and ANQGSEA. This CDR3 is 16 amino acids long. V was clipped by 6 bases and J by 0 bases, with 18 bases between them. Here the CDR3 DNA reads TGCAGCGTACCGGCTAAAGGGACGGCCTCCTACAATGAGCAGTTCTTC. Translation gives CSVPAKGTASYNEQFF.

Points on this clonotype: This may be a read error, as it is one base from a much larger clone. The rearrangement uses TRBV20-1 and TRBJ2-3; D ambiguous. This CDR3 has 14 residues. Trimming stripped 1 base from V and 0 bases from J, with 8 bases between. The germline V gene has CDR1 DFQATT and CDR2 SNEGSKA (reference sequence). The chain's CDR3 is CSARGHISTDTQYF. CDR3 nucleotides: TGCAGTGCTAGAGGTCATATTAGCACAGATACGCAGTATTTT.

V is TRBV9 and J is TRBJ2-1; the match to TRBD2 covers 7 bases. V dropped 6 bases and J dropped 3; count of bases not matched to a gene: 15. Germline V CDR1 and CDR2: SGDLS, YYNGEE. This CDR3 is built from 17 residues. The CDR3 sequence: CASTPLVAGAGYNEQFF. The CDR3 DNA is TGTGCCAGCACCCCCTTAGTGGCGGGAGCAGGCTACAATGAGCAGTTCTTC.

In this sample, this clonotype turned up once. With a much larger clone just one base away, this may be a read error. The chain links TRBV12-3 or TRBV12-4 to TRBJ2-3, with D hard to call. The V end was cut by 7 bases, the J end by 0 bases, with 20 bases between. This CDR3 has 17 residues. The CDR3 region has the DNA TGTGCCAGCAACCCCCTGAGACGGAGTCCTAGCACAGATACGCAGTATTTT. It specifies CASNPLRRSPSTDTQYF.

This clonotype occurred a few times. The chain carries TRBV18 and TRBJ2-7; 11 bases agree with TRBD2. CDR3 length equals 16 residues. With V trimmed by 4 bases and J by 1 base, 6 bases remained unmatched. Per the germline V gene, CDR1 is KGHSH and CDR2 is LQKENI. The CDR3 DNA sequence: TGTGCCAGCTCACTCCCGTCTAGCGGGGGGTCCTACGAGCAGTACTTC. Translating gives CASSLPSSGGSYEQYF.

This clonotype was recorded once. The chain employs TRBV30 and TRBJ2-5; 9 bases fit TRBD1. The CDR3 is made up of 15 amino acids. The V segment lost 2 bases and the J segment 5 bases; nucleotides outside the gene matches: 9. CDR1 is GTSNPN and CDR2 is SVGIG in the germline V gene (reference sequence). The CDR3 sequence: CAWSTKGDREETQYF. The CDR3 DNA sequence: TGTGCCTGGAGTACAAAAGGGGACAGGGAGGAGACCCAGTACTTC.

This clonotype was detected a few times. The V call is TRBV3-1, the J call TRBJ2-3, with D unresolved. The CDR3 spans 14 residues. Trimming removed 1 base from V and 4 bases from J, with 9 bases in between. Germline V gene sequence: CDR1 LGHDT, CDR2 YNNKEL (reference sequence). The DNA of the CDR3 is TGTGCCAGCAGCCAAGCGGCTAGGGCAGATACGCAGTATTTT. It translates to CASSQAARADTQYF.

The V gene is TRBV2, the J gene TRBJ1-2; possibly TRBD1 for D (5 bases). V lost 11 bases, J lost 3 bases, and 10 bases lay in between. CDR1 is SNHLY and CDR2 is FYNNEI in the germline V gene. This CDR3 region has 11 residues. The CDR3 protein is CASGVYYGYTF. CDR3 DNA sequence: TGTGCCTCGGGGGTATACTATGGCTACACCTTC.

This clonotype was detected only a few times. The genes are TRBV6-6 and TRBJ2-6; D is possibly TRBD2 (6 bases). The V end was cut by 6 bases, the J end by 2 bases, with 14 bases between. Germline assignment: CDR1 MNHNY and CDR2 SVGAGI (reference sequence). There are 16 residues in the CDR3. The CDR3 loop reads CASRPGVGAGANVLTF. The CDR3 DNA follows: TGTGCCAGCAGGCCGGGGGTGGGCGCTGGGGCCAACGTCCTGACTTTC.

This clonotype was found a few times. This chain connects TRBV7-9 to TRBJ2-3; no clear D gene. Germline V CDR1 and CDR2: SEHNR, FQNEAQ (reference sequence). With 8 bases removed from V and 0 bases from J, the gap between germline ends came to 9 bases. The CDR3 is made up of 13 amino acids. CDR3 residues: CASGPPSTDTQYF. The DNA for the CDR3 is TGTGCCAGCGGCCCCCCTAGCACAGATACGCAGTATTTT.

Remarks on this clonotype: A single base separates this from a much larger clone, so it may be a read error. The V gene is TRBV25-1, the J gene TRBJ2-5; D is uncertain. The germline V gene encodes CDR1 MGHDK and CDR2 SYGVNS. The V and J ends lost 3 bases and 11 bases respectively, with 16 bases between them. The CDR3 runs to 13 residues. CDR3 sequence reads: CASSEGSDNEQYF. The CDR3, as DNA: TGTGCCAGCAGTGAGGGGTCTGACAATGAGCAGTACTTC.

There are a few counts of this clonotype. The chain combines TRBV5-1 with TRBJ1-2; D might be TRBD1 (5 bases). V was trimmed by 7 bases and J by 4 bases, leaving 11 bases between them. Germline assignment: CDR1 SGHRS and CDR2 YFSETQ. The CDR3 is 12 amino acids. The CDR3 DNA reads as TGCGCCAGCGTCCAGGGCACCTATGGCTACACCTTC. Translating gives CASVQGTYGYTF.

The J gene is TRBJ1-2, the V gene TRBV27, with 8 bases lining up with TRBD1. Germline V gene data show CDR1 as MNHEY and CDR2 as SMNVEV (reference sequence). This CDR3 has 13 amino acids. V shed 5 bases, J shed 7 bases, and the junction held 6 bases outside the gene matches. CDR3 nucleotides: TGTGCCAGCAGTCCGCGGACAGGGTGTGGCTACACCTTC. Residues: CASSPRTGCGYTF.

This clonotype was seen a few times. The J gene is TRBJ1-1, the V gene TRBV29-1; possibly TRBD1 for D (5 bases). The CDR3 covers 15 residues. Germline V gene data show CDR1 as SQVTM and CDR2 as ANQGSEA. The V and J ends lost 1 base and 1 base respectively, with 13 bases between them. The CDR3 nucleotides are TGCAGCGTTGAAGGTGCATGGGGCGCGAACACTGAAGCTTTCTTT. Amino acids: CSVEGAWGANTEAFF.

V usage is TRBV20-1 and J usage is TRBJ2-7; the match to TRBD2 covers 11 bases. The CDR3 is made up of 15 amino acids. Trimming cost V 6 bases and J 0 bases; bases outside gene matches: 7. Germline V lookup: CDR1 DFQATT, CDR2 SNEGSKA (reference sequence). The CDR3 nucleotides are TGCAGTGCCTTTGGACTAGCGGGTAGCTCCTACGAGCAGTACTTC. Its protein is CSAFGLAGSSYEQYF.

The gene calls are TRBV20-1 and TRBJ1-1; 10 bases map to TRBD1. Germline trimming cut 3 bases from V and 4 bases from J; bases unmatched to any gene: 2. The CDR3 is 13 amino acids. CDR1 and CDR2 (germline): DFQATT, SNEGSKA (reference sequence). CDR3 residues: CSASRTGGTEAFF. The DNA for the CDR3 is TGCAGTGCTAGCCGGACAGGGGGCACTGAAGCTTTCTTT.

In this sample, this clonotype turned up a few times. The CDR3 protein is CASSFVGGGNTEAFF. The CDR3 DNA is TGTGCCAGCAGCTTTGTGGGGGGCGGGAACACTGAAGCTTTCTTT. J is TRBJ1-1 and V is TRBV7-6, with D perhaps matching TRBD1 (6 bases). This CDR3 region has 15 residues. Trimming took off 3 bases at V and 1 base at J, with 12 bases between the two ends. CDR1 is SGHVS, CDR2 FNYEAQ, per germline.

This chain uses TRBV20-1 with TRBJ2-1, with 9 positions matching TRBD2. Germline loops: CDR1 DFQATT, CDR2 SNEGSKA (reference sequence). This CDR3 contains 17 residues. With V trimmed by 8 bases and J by 4 bases, 18 bases remained unmatched. Here the CDR3 DNA reads TGCAGTTTATCAGTTGGACCCGGGACTAGCATTTACAATGAGCAGTTCTTC. Translated: CSLSVGPGTSIYNEQFF.